This T cell receptor beta chain was captured by sequencing in a study of early stage breast cancer tumors. Overall study: Average read coverage per sample was around 10-fold.

Worth noting for this clone: Its specificity is not known.

Assay used: immunoSEQ multiplex PCR; TCRdb lists only in-frame clones, some missing. The table has approximately 52,000 clones, around 83% seen once. CDR1 is SQVTM, CDR2 ANQGSEA, per germline. The CDR3 is 13 amino acids. V gave up 6 bases and J gave up 7 bases, with 17 bases separating them. Whole-study findings and limits: Commonly generated sequences made up most enriched TCRB sequences shared between patients.

The receptor's source is a person between 50 and 60 years old with breast cancer. The specimen was blood. The chain employs TRBV29-1 and TRBJ2-3, with D possibly matching TRBD2 (6 bases). CDR3 coding DNA: TGCAGCGTAGGCGGGACCCGAGAGAATACGCAGTATTTT. Its translation: CSVGGTRENTQYF.